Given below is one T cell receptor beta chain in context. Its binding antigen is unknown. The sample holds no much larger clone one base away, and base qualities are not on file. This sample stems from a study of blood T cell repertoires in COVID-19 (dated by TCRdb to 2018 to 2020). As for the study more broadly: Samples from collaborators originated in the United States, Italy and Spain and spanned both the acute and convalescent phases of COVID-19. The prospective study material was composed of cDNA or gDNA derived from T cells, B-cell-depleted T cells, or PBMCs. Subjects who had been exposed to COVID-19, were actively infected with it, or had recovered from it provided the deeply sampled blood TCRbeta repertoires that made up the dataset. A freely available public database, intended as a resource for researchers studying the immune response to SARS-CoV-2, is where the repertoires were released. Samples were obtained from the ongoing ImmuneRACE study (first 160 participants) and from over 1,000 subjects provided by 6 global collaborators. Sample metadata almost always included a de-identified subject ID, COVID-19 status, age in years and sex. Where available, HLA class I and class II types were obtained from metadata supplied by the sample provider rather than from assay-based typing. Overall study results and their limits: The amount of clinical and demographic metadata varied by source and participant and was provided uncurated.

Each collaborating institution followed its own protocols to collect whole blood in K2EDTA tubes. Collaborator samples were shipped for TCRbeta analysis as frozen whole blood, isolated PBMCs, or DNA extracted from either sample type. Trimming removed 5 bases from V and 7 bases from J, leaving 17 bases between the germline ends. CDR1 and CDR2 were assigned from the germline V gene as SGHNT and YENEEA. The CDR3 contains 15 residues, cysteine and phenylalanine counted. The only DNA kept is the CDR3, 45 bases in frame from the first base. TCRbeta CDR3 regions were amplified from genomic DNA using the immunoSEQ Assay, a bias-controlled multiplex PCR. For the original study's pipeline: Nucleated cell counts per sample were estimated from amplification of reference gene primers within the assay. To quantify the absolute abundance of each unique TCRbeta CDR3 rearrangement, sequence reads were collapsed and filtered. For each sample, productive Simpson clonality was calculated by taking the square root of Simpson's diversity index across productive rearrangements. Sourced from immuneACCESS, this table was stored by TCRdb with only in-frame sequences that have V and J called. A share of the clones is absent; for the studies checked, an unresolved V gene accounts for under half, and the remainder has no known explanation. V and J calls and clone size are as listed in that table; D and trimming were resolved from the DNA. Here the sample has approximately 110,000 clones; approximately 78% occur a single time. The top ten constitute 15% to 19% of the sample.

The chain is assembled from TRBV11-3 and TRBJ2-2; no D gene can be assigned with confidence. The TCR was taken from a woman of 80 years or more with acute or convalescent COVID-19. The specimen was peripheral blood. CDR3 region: CASSPMAQKVGELFF. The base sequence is TGTGCCAGCAGCCCCATGGCCCAGAAAGTCGGGGAGCTGTTTTTT.